Listed below are T cell receptor beta chains from one sample, sequenced in a study of T-cell reconstitution after alpha-beta-depleted transplantation in children. TCRdb fed the PCR reads into MiXCR, producing one record per CDR3 protein. The sample records some 81,000 distinct CDR3 sequences, around 14% being singletons. The sequencing used PBMCs, mostly from graft donor cells, collected 180 days after TCRalphabeta/CD19-depleted stem cell transplant. These receptors were taken from a male patient aged 2-15 years who had a stem cell transplant for acute lymphoblastic leukemia, so the T cells may come from the graft donor. Each CDR3 is given with its conserved first and last residue. A D gene is named only where the DNA matches it firmly. Clone size is stated in some rows and not others, as once, few, many or a class when expanded.

j_gene | d_gene | abundance | v_gene | CDR3aa | CDR3nt
TRBJ1-5 | - | few | TRBV6-5 | CASSYSKRVRQPQHF | TGTGCCAGCAGTTACTCGAAGAGGGTCCGTCAGCCCCAGCATTTT
TRBJ2-3 | TRBD2 | - | TRBV27 | CASSWSGRTDTQYF | TGTGCCAGCAGTTGGAGCGGGAGGACAGATACGCAGTATTTT
TRBJ2-3 | - | - | TRBV29-1 | CSVGGGLADTQYF | TGCAGCGTTGGTGGCGGGCTGGCAGATACGCAGTATTTT
TRBJ1-6 | - | - | TRBV9 | CASSVGGNSPLHF | TGTGCCAGCAGCGTCGGAGGGAATTCACCCCTCCACTTT
TRBJ2-3 | TRBD2 | many | TRBV29-1 | CSVVSGRRPDTQYF | TGCAGCGTTGTTAGCGGGAGGCGCCCAGATACGCAGTATTTT
TRBJ1-4 | TRBD1 | few | TRBV14 | CASSQKGGTGNEKLFF | TGTGCCAGCAGCCAAAAGGGAGGGACAGGGAATGAAAAACTGTTTTTT
TRBJ2-5 | - | many | TRBV7-8 | CASSPRGLQETQYF | TGTGCCAGCAGCCCTCGGGGGTTACAAGAGACCCAGTACTTC
TRBJ1-4 | - | - | TRBV5-5 | CASSPLLGKGEKLFF | TGTGCCAGCAGCCCCCTGCTAGGGAAAGGTGAAAAACTGTTTTTT
TRBJ1-5 | - | many | TRBV20-1 | CSASIRGDQPQHF | TGCAGTGCTAGTATTAGGGGGGACCAGCCCCAGCATTTT
TRBJ2-3 | TRBD1 | - | TRBV5-1 | CASSFGQETDTQYF | TGCGCCAGCAGCTTCGGACAGGAAACAGATACGCAGTATTTT
TRBJ2-5 | - | - | TRBV24-1 | CATSDPGEWKTQYF | TGTGCCACCAGTGACCCTGGAGAGTGGAAGACCCAGTACTTC
TRBJ2-7 | TRBD1 | few | TRBV9 | CASSVAGGPFYEQYF | TGTGCCAGCAGCGTCGCAGGGGGCCCCTTTTACGAGCAGTACTTC
TRBJ2-1 | - | - | TRBV7-3 | CASSATGNEQFF | TGTGCCAGCAGCGCAACAGGGAATGAGCAGTTCTTC
TRBJ1-1 | - | many | TRBV7-6 | CASSWHHSSSWTEAFF | TGTGCCAGCAGCTGGCACCATTCGTCCAGTTGGACTGAAGCTTTCTTT
TRBJ2-7 | - | few | TRBV18 | CASSQTGYEQYF | TGTGCCAGCTCACAAACAGGTTACGAGCAGTACTTC
TRBJ2-1 | TRBD2 | few | TRBV20-1 | CSAKSGSSYNEQFF | TGCAGTGCTAAAAGCGGGAGCTCCTACAATGAGCAGTTCTTC
TRBJ2-7 | - | many | TRBV10-2 | CASSPSPASYEQYF | TGCGCCAGCAGTCCCTCCCCGGCAAGCTACGAGCAGTACTTC
TRBJ2-7 | TRBD1 | few | TRBV28 | CASSSGQATYEQYF | TGTGCCAGCAGTTCTGGACAGGCAACCTACGAGCAGTACTTC
TRBJ2-3 | TRBD2 | - | TRBV25-1 | CASSSFRGGRGTQYF | TGTGCCAGCAGTAGTTTCAGAGGCGGGAGAGGTACGCAGTATTTT
TRBJ2-3 | - | many | TRBV20-1 | CSARDGVGTDTQYF | TGCAGTGCTAGAGACGGGGTAGGCACAGATACGCAGTATTTT
TRBJ2-7 | TRBD2 | many | TRBV20-1 | CSARRTSGRVYEQYF | TGCAGTGCTAGGCGCACTAGCGGGAGGGTTTACGAGCAGTACTTC
TRBJ2-2 | - | - | TRBV2 | CASGLASRAGELFF | TGTGCCAGCGGTTTGGCTAGCCGGGCCGGGGAGCTGTTTTTT
TRBJ2-5 | - | - | TRBV11-1 | CASSPPHGEETQYF | TGTGCCAGCAGCCCACCCCACGGCGAGGAGACCCAGTACTTC
TRBJ2-1 | TRBD1 | - | TRBV2 | CASYRDRYNEQFF | TGTGCCAGCTACCGGGACAGATACAATGAGCAGTTCTTC
TRBJ2-7 | - | - | TRBV5-6 | CASSLGVGLYEQYF | TGTGCCAGCAGCTTGGGCGTGGGTCTCTACGAGCAGTACTTC
TRBJ2-3 | - | - | TRBV27 | CASSLSPVPWVTDTQYF | TGTGCCAGCAGTTTATCTCCGGTCCCGTGGGTCACAGATACGCAGTATTTT
TRBJ2-7 | TRBD2 | - | TRBV20-1 | CSARVGASGRGEQYF | TGCAGTGCTAGAGTGGGAGCTAGCGGGAGAGGCGAGCAGTACTTC
TRBJ1-6 | - | few | TRBV27 | CASSLRERSPLHF | TGTGCCAGCAGTTTAAGGGAAAGATCACCCCTCCACTTT
TRBJ1-2 | - | - | TRBV28 | CASSVLPPYRDYGYTF | TGTGCCAGCAGTGTTTTACCCCCTTACAGGGACTATGGCTACACCTTC
TRBJ2-5 | - | - | TRBV7-9 | CASSHLRGRETQYF | TGTGCCAGCAGCCACCTACGGGGGCGGGAGACCCAGTACTTC
TRBJ1-1 | - | few | TRBV28 | CASIGWEGTEAFF | TGTGCCAGCATCGGCTGGGAAGGCACTGAAGCTTTCTTT
TRBJ1-3 | - | - | TRBV5-1 | CASSLVGHMNTIYF | TGCGCCAGCAGCTTGGTGGGCCACATGAACACCATATATTTT
TRBJ2-1 | - | few | TRBV5-1 | CASSPGADAVDYNEQFF | TGCGCCAGCAGCCCCGGGGCGGACGCGGTGGACTACAATGAGCAGTTCTTC
TRBJ1-5 | - | few | TRBV18 | CASSVGVYSNQPQHF | TGTGCCAGCTCAGTAGGGGTTTATAGCAATCAGCCCCAGCATTTT
TRBJ2-7 | TRBD1 | - | TRBV29-1 | CSVGQGARYEQYF | TGCAGCGTCGGACAGGGGGCGAGATACGAGCAGTACTTC
TRBJ2-7 | - | - | TRBV5-1 | CASSLGQVNYEQYF | TGCGCCAGCAGCTTGGGGCAGGTGAACTACGAGCAGTACTTC
TRBJ2-4 | - | many | TRBV6-5 | CASSYWGPKAKNIQYF | TGTGCCAGCAGTTACTGGGGGCCTAAAGCCAAAAACATTCAGTACTTC
TRBJ2-5 | TRBD2 | - | TRBV10-3 | CAIRTRREGQETQYF | TGTGCCATCAGGACGCGTCGGGAGGGCCAAGAGACCCAGTACTTC
TRBJ2-7 | - | many | TRBV4-3 | CASSPEGHYEQYF | TGCGCCAGCAGCCCCGAGGGACACTACGAGCAGTACTTC
TRBJ1-6 | - | - | TRBV5-1 | CASSLRQVSYNSPLHF | TGCGCCAGCAGCTTGCGCCAGGTCTCCTATAATTCACCCCTCCACTTT
TRBJ1-3 | - | many | TRBV5-1 | CASSLRTGSGNTIYF | TGCGCCAGCAGCTTGCGAACAGGTTCTGGAAACACCATATATTTT
TRBJ1-2 | - | once | TRBV14 | CASSHAGQRYGYTF | TGTGCCAGCAGCCACGCAGGACAACGCTATGGCTACACCTTC
TRBJ2-7 | TRBD1 | few | TRBV20-1 | CSASGQPYEQYF | TGCAGTGCTTCGGGACAGCCCTACGAGCAGTACTTC
TRBJ1-1 | - | - | TRBV9 | CASRAGLGTEAFF | TGTGCCAGCAGGGCAGGGTTGGGGACTGAAGCTTTCTTT
TRBJ1-3 | - | - | TRBV12-3/TRBV12-4 | CASRLSPRAGFANTIYF | TGTGCCAGCAGACTCTCCCCGCGCGCAGGCTTCGCAAACACCATATATTTT
TRBJ2-7 | - | - | TRBV5-1 | CASSLQGGSYEQYF | TGCGCCAGCAGCTTACAGGGTGGGTCCTACGAGCAGTACTTC
TRBJ1-2 | - | few | TRBV10-3 | CAISESNYGYTF | TGTGCCATCAGTGAGTCGAACTATGGCTACACCTTC
TRBJ2-1 | TRBD2 | many | TRBV6-2/TRBV6-3 | CASKLAGERNEQFF | TGTGCCAGCAAACTAGCGGGGGAAAGGAATGAGCAGTTCTTC